These 17 T cell receptor beta chains came from one sample sequenced in a study of cytomegalovirus exposure and HLA in healthy donors. The PCR ran on 60 Vbeta and 13 Jbeta primers. Profiling relied on immunoSEQ multiplex PCR, and the TCRdb table lists in-frame clones only, not all of them. The table lists approximately 37,000 clones. The material sequenced was PBMCs. The receptor set was obtained from a human donor in good health.

CDR3 nucleotides: TGTGCCAGCAGCTCTGACAGGGACCCAACAGATACGCAGTATTTT. Translating gives CASSSDRDPTDTQYF. The chain couples TRBV7-8 to TRBJ2-3; TRBD1 agrees at 7 bases. Germline trimming cut 4 bases from V and 3 bases from J; bases unmatched to any gene: 7. CDR1 SGHVS and CDR2 FQNEAQ come from the germline V gene. CDR3 length equals 15 residues.

Of note for this clone: This same CDR3 is encoded by further DNA sequences in the sample. The chain employs TRBV4-1 and TRBJ1-2; no reliable D call. Trimming stripped 8 bases from V and 5 bases from J, with 6 bases between. The CDR3 has 10 residues. Germline V gene sequence: CDR1 MGHRA, CDR2 YSYEKL. The CDR3, as DNA: TGCGCCAGCCCCGGGTATGGCTACACCTTC. Translated: CASPGYGYTF.

The chain couples TRBV28 to TRBJ2-2; 8 nucleotides match TRBD1. Germline V gives CDR1 MDHEN, CDR2 SYDVKM. The CDR3 totals 17 residues. Trimming cost V 2 bases and J 4 bases; bases outside gene matches: 9. The CDR3 region has the DNA TGTGCCAGCAGTTTAGTCGGGCAGGGGGCGAGCACCGGGGAGCTGTTTTTT. It encodes CASSLVGQGASTGELFF.

The chain combines TRBV28 with TRBJ2-6; the D gene is possibly TRBD1 (6 bases). Germline-derived CDR1 and CDR2 are MDHEN and SYDVKM. V gave up 6 bases and J gave up 2 bases, with 8 bases separating them. CDR3 length equals 14 residues. The DNA for the CDR3 is TGTGCCAGCAGCAACAGGGCTGGGGCCAACGTCCTGACTTTC. Translation gives CASSNRAGANVLTF.

This chain connects TRBV5-1 to TRBJ2-3, with D possibly being TRBD2 (5 bases). V shed 0 bases and J shed 5 bases, with 13 bases lying between them. Germline CDR1 and CDR2: SGHRS and YFSETQ. The CDR3 totals 15 residues. CDR3 region: CASSLAIARGDTQYF. The CDR3 bases are TGCGCCAGCAGCTTGGCCATAGCCCGGGGAGATACGCAGTATTTT.

The rearrangement links TRBV5-1 to TRBJ1-4, with 10 bases fitting TRBD1. The CDR3 loop spans 15 amino acids. J was trimmed by 8 bases and V by 4 bases; bases with no gene match: 8. Germline V gene data show CDR1 as SGHRS and CDR2 as YFSETQ. The chain's CDR3 is CASSQTGGAREKLFF. Here the CDR3 DNA reads TGCGCCAGCAGCCAGACAGGGGGCGCAAGGGAAAAACTGTTTTTT.

V gene TRBV27 combines with J gene TRBJ2-3; 16 bases line up with TRBD2. This CDR3 is built from 17 residues. With V trimmed by 5 bases and J by 5 bases, 7 bases remained unmatched. Looked up from germline, CDR1 is MNHEY and CDR2 is SMNVEV (reference sequence). The CDR3 DNA sequence: TGTGCCAGCAGTGCCGGGACTAGCGGGGGGGCGATAGATACGCAGTATTTT. As protein: CASSAGTSGGAIDTQYF.

This sequence joins TRBV7-9 and TRBJ2-7, with 7 bases that match TRBD1. The CDR3 runs to 16 residues. In germline, CDR1 is SEHNR, CDR2 FQNEAQ (reference sequence). V gave up 3 bases and J gave up 0 bases; unmatched junction bases: 8. In DNA, the CDR3 is TGTGCCAGCAGCTTCCCCCCAGGGGGTAGCTCCTACGAGCAGTACTTC. Translation gives CASSFPPGGSSYEQYF.

This chain uses TRBV10-3 with TRBJ1-3; TRBD1 might be the D (6 bases). The CDR3 runs 16 residues. The germline gives CDR1 ENHRY, CDR2 SYGVKD. With 6 bases removed from V and 0 bases from J, the gap between germline ends came to 15 bases. CDR3 sequence: CAIRPGAASSGNTIYF. DNA for the CDR3: TGTGCCATCAGACCAGGGGCCGCGAGCTCTGGAAACACCATATATTTT.

The chain is built from TRBV7-2 and TRBJ1-2, with TRBD1 matching over 8 bases. The junction had 11 bases not matched to a gene; V was cut back by 6 bases and J by 8 bases. Germline values: CDR1 SGHTA, CDR2 FQGNSA. There are 14 residues in the CDR3. CDR3 coding DNA: TGTGCCAGCAGACTAAGGGACAGGACCACCGGCTACACCTTC. It codes for CASRLRDRTTGYTF.

The chain joins TRBV4-1 to TRBJ2-7, with TRBD2 as a possible D gene (7 bases). CDR1 is MGHRA and CDR2 is YSYEKL in the germline V gene. Deletions cut 4 bases from V and 7 bases from J, with 23 bases between. This CDR3 region has 16 residues. CDR3 in amino acids: CASSPYVRGAGFEQYF. CDR3 sequence (DNA): TGCGCCAGCAGCCCATATGTACGGGGGGCTGGTTTTGAGCAGTACTTC.

This chain uses TRBV19 with TRBJ2-5; the match to TRBD1 covers 7 bases. V lost 5 bases to trimming and J lost 2 bases; unmatched junction nucleotides: 5. This CDR3 contains 14 residues. Germline CDR1 and CDR2: LNHDA and SQIVND (reference sequence). This CDR3 reads CASSLRDRQETQYF. The DNA for the CDR3 is TGTGCCAGTAGTCTCCGGGACAGACAAGAGACCCAGTACTTC.

The J gene is TRBJ2-2, the V gene TRBV15; a possible D gene is TRBD2 (5 bases). The V gene's germline CDR1 is LNHNV and CDR2 YYDKDF (reference sequence). The CDR3 length is 14 residues. The V and J ends lost 4 bases and 1 base respectively, with 7 bases between them. CDR3 DNA sequence: TGTGCCACCAGCACGAGGGTGAACACCGGGGAGCTGTTTTTT. This encodes CATSTRVNTGELFF. The complete variable domain, with remaining parts taken from reference TRBV15 and TRBJ2-2, reads DAMVIQNPRYQVTQFGKPVTLSCSQTLNHNVMYWYQQKSSQAPKLLFHYYDKDFNNEADTPDNFQSRRPNTSFCFLDIRSPGLGDTAMYLCATSTRVNTGELFFGEGSRLTVL.

V is TRBV19 and J is TRBJ2-7; 11 bases align to TRBD2. V was pared by 5 bases and J by 3 bases, with 6 bases of the junction left unmatched. The germline CDR1 and CDR2 sequences are LNHDA and SQIVND (reference sequence). This CDR3 has 15 amino acids. CDR3 nucleotide sequence: TGTGCCAGTAGTCCCGGGACTAGCGGTTACTACGAGCAGTACTTC. It encodes CASSPGTSGYYEQYF.

The J gene is TRBJ2-7, the V gene TRBV6-1, with 9 bases aligning to TRBD1. Germline loops: CDR1 MNHNS, CDR2 SASEGT. Unmatched junction bases numbered 7, after V lost 6 bases and J lost 4 bases. The CDR3 totals 14 residues. The CDR3 nucleotides are TGTGCCAGCAGCCGGGACAGGGATCAATACGAGCAGTACTTC. As protein: CASSRDRDQYEQYF.

The V call is TRBV19, the J call TRBJ2-7; weak D call: TRBD2 (6 bases). CDR3 length equals 16 residues. The V end was cut by 5 bases, the J end by 2 bases, with 19 bases between. CDR1 is LNHDA, CDR2 SQIVND, per germline (reference sequence). The CDR3 sequence is CASSPRGGGLAYEQYF. CDR3 in DNA: TGTGCCAGTAGTCCCCGTGGAGGAGGGCTCGCCTACGAGCAGTACTTC.

This chain links TRBV7-8 with TRBJ1-5; 7 bases line up with TRBD1. The V and J ends lost 3 bases and 5 bases, in that order; junction bases with no gene match: 1. The germline V gene has CDR1 SGHVS and CDR2 FQNEAQ. CDR3 length: 13 amino acids. The CDR3 DNA sequence: TGTGCCAGCAGCTTCGACAGGGATCAGCCCCAGCATTTT. Its protein product is CASSFDRDQPQHF.